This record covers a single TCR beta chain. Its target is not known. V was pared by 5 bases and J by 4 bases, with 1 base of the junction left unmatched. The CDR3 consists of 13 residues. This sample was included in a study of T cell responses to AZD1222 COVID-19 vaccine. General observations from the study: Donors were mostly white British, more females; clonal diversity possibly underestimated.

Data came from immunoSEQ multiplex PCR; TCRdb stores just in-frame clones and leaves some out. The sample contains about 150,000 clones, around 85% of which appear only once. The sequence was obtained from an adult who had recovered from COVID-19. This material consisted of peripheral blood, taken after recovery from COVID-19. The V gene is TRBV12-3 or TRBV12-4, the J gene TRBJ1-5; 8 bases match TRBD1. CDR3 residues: CASSDRGNQPQHF. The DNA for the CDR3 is TGTGCCAGCAGTGACAGGGGTAATCAGCCCCAGCATTTT.